The entry that follows covers one TCR beta chain sequence. Its antigen is unknown. These data belong to a study of beta chain features in type 1 diabetes. The study's findings and limits: Significant though moderate, a shortening of TCRB CDR3s appeared in all four CD4+ subsets of Type 1 diabetes patients.

The CDR3 is 13 amino acids. Germline CDR1 is SGHTA and CDR2 is FQGNSA. V lost 5 bases, J lost 1 base, and 9 bases lay in between. Expressed TCRB transcripts were sequenced because the isolated RNA had all been reverse transcribed beforehand. Libraries were prepared by immunoSEQ multiplex PCR; TCRdb keeps only in-frame clonotypes and omits some of them. The repertoire consists of about 360,000 clones, with 10% to 15% occurring once and the leading ten covering 0.017%. The source is a man younger than 30 in good health. The source material was naive CD4+ T cells from blood. This sequence joins TRBV7-2 and TRBJ2-7; D is unresolved. The CDR3 DNA reads TGTGCCAGCAGCCCTAGGCCGTCCTACGAGCAGTACTTC. Translating gives CASSPRPSYEQYF.